This TCR beta chain is drawn from a study of tumor-infiltrating lymphocytes in primary liver carcinoma. At the level of the study: The tumors, T1-T3 N0M0 lesions, were about 4 to 11 cm across.

Germline DNA was extracted too, while blood RNA derived from unsorted whole blood. Presurgery, 4 to 4.5 milliliters of peripheral blood were collected. Reverse transcription of roughly 480 ng total RNA with a constant-region primer produced TCR beta cDNA. The TCR beta library was amplified through three nested multiplex PCR rounds in a modified ARM-PCR procedure. A C-beta reverse primer and TRBV1-TRBV30 forward primers served in each of the first two PCR rounds, at approximately 10 cycles apiece. In TCRdb, the multiplex PCR reads were re-called with MiXCR into one record per CDR3 protein. The profile shows 180,000 or so distinct CDR3 sequences, about 60% of them singletons. The study's findings and limits: Tumor top-250-clone fraction significantly exceeded that of blood (p = 0.039).

This CDR3 spans 16 amino acids. Germline lookup yields CDR1 MNHEY and CDR2 SVGAGI. About this clonotype: The antigen remains unidentified. A read error may account for a junction end that differs from germline.

This sequence originates from a man aged 35-49 years with primary liver carcinoma and hepatitis B virus infection. The genes are TRBV6-5 and TRBJ2-7, with D possibly matching TRBD2 (6 bases). Sequenced sample: peripheral blood. The CDR3 nucleotides read TGTGTCAGCAGTCCATGGACGGGGGACCGCCCCTACGAACAGTACTTC. This codes for CVSSPWTGDRPYEQYF.